This T cell receptor beta chain was found in a study of molecular identifiers for immune sequencing clone quantification. TCRdb called the PCR reads again in MiXCR, with one record for every CDR3 protein. Here the sample spans 550,000 to 750,000 distinct CDR3 sequences, about 20% being singletons. This clonotype was seen repeatedly, ten times or more. The sequenced material came from naive CD8+ T cells from blood, with Jurkat cell RNA spiked in. Subset given: FACS-sorted CD8+CD4-CCR7+CD45RA+ naive T cells. The clonotype comes from a human donor in good health. Some libraries in this study had Jurkat cell RNA spiked in.

The chain's CDR3 is CASSSSVAKNIQYF. CDR3 DNA sequence: TGTGCCAGCAGTTCTTCTGTAGCCAAAAACATTCAGTACTTC. The chain carries TRBV7-2 and TRBJ2-4; D is unclear. The ends were cut back, 6 bases at V and 0 bases at J, with 9 bases in the middle. The CDR3 is 14 residues long. Germline loops: CDR1 SGHTA, CDR2 FQGNSA.